This T cell receptor (beta chain) was found in a study of cytomegalovirus exposure and HLA in healthy donors. Germline-derived CDR1 and CDR2 are MNHNS and SASEGT. V was cut by 5 bases and J by 8 bases, with 12 bases left in between. The CDR3 loop spans 12 amino acids. This clone was seen a handful of times. Here immunoSEQ multiplex PCR was the method, and the copy in TCRdb shows in-frame clones only, minus some. The sample has around 350,000 clones; 86% are singletons. This chain joins TRBV6-1 and TRBJ1-1; the D is unclear. Sequencing used PBMCs. This receptor was obtained from a woman aged 18 to 35 in good health and CMV-seronegative. DNA for the CDR3: TGTGCCAGCAGTTCCCCCGCGGGGGAAGCTTTCTTT. Translated, it gives CASSSPAGEAFF.